This entry describes one T cell receptor beta chain. The antigen remains undetermined. This entry comes from a study of beta chain features in type 1 diabetes. Study results and limitations: For patients, the naive, central memory and Treg TCRB repertoires appeared more alike than for healthy donors. When cDNA is sequenced, cells with high TCR expression could be over-represented.

Naive, central memory, regulatory and stem cell-like memory cells within the CD4+ compartment were sorted using CD45RO/CCR7/CD25/CD127/CD95/CD27. Isolated RNA was reverse transcribed in full, so expressed TCRB transcripts were sequenced. Sequencing used immunoSEQ multiplex PCR; TCRdb keeps in-frame clones, though not all of them. The sample holds 900,000 or so clones, roughly 17% seen once. Per germline, CDR1 SGHDN and CDR2 FVKESK. V lost 0 bases and J 0 bases, leaving 14 bases between the germline ends. There are 17 residues in the CDR3. The V call is TRBV14, the J call TRBJ1-2; D may be TRBD1 (5 bases). This receptor was obtained from a young woman in good health. The sample comprised naive CD4+ T cells from blood. The chain's CDR3 is CASSQDLRGLANYGYTF. The CDR3 nucleotides are TGTGCCAGCAGCCAAGATCTAAGGGGCCTCGCTAACTATGGCTACACCTTC.